This entry is about one T cell receptor beta chain. No antigen is known for it. The data are from a study of cytomegalovirus exposure and HLA in healthy donors. Study-wide results and caveats: A few V segments could not be told apart, such as TRBV6-2 and TRBV6-3, and were left out.

Primers included in the PCR were 60 Vbeta and 13 Jbeta primers. TCRdb's table, derived via immunoSEQ multiplex PCR, lists solely in-frame clones and lacks some. Among 270,000 or so clones listed, about nine tenths were seen once. Per germline, CDR1 SGDLS and CDR2 YYNGEE. This CDR3 is built from 16 residues. V shed 4 bases and J 5 bases; nucleotides not matched to a gene: 10. Sequencing was done on a sample of PBMCs. This sequence originates from a man aged 40-50 years in good health and CMV-seropositive. The rearrangement joins TRBV9 to TRBJ2-2, with TRBD2 matching 8 bases. The CDR3 loop reads CASSPQAGEITGELFF. In DNA form, the CDR3 reads TGTGCCAGCAGCCCCCAAGCGGGAGAGATAACCGGGGAGCTGTTTTTT.